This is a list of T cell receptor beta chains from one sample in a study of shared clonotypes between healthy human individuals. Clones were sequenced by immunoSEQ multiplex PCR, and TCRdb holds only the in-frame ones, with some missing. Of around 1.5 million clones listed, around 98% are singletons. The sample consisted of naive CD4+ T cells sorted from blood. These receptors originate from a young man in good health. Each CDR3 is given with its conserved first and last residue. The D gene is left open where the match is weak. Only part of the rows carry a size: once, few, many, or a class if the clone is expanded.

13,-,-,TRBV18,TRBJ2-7,TGTGCCAGCTCACCCTCGACAGGCTACGAGCAGTACTTC,CASSPSTGYEQYF
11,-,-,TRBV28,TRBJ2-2,TGTGCCAGCAGACGTGACGGGGAGCTGTTTTTT,CASRRDGELFF
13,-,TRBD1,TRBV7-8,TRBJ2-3,TGTGCCAGCAGCTCGGACAGGGGAGATACGCAGTATTTT,CASSSDRGDTQYF
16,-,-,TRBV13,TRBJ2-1,TGTGCCAGCAGCTTACCCTACAGCGGAGTCTACAATGAGCAGTTCTTC,CASSLPYSGVYNEQFF
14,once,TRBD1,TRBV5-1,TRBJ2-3,TGCGCCAGCAGGGGACAGGGGGCTTCAGATACGCAGTATTTT,CASRGQGASDTQYF
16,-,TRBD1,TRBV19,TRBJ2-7,TGTGCCAGTAGTTTAAAACAGGGGGCGCAGGCCTACGAGCAGTACTTC,CASSLKQGAQAYEQYF
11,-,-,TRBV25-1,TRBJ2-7,TGTGCCAGCTTCGGGACCAACGAGCAGTACTTC,CASFGTNEQYF
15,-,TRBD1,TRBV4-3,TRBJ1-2,TGCGCCAGCAAAGGAATTACAGGGGACGGAGGTGGCTACACCTTC,CASKGITGDGGGYTF
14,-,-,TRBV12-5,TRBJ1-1,TGTGCTAGTGGTTCGCCGGGACCGAACACTGAAGCTTTCTTT,CASGSPGPNTEAFF
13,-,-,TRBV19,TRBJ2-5,TGTGCCAGTAGTATGTTCCTGGGAGAGACCCAGTACTTC,CASSMFLGETQYF
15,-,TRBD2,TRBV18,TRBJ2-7,TGTGCCAGCTCATCCACTAGCGGTCAATCCTACGAGCAGTACTTC,CASSSTSGQSYEQYF
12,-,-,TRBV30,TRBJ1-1,TGTGCCTGGTCCAAGGGGGGCACTGAAGCTTTCTTT,CAWSKGGTEAFF
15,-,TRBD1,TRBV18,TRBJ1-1,TGTGCCAGCTCACCACCGGGACAGTGGGGCACTGAAGCTTTCTTT,CASSPPGQWGTEAFF
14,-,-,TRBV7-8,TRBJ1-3,TGTGCCAGCAGCTTAGGAGTTGGTGGAAACACCATATATTTT,CASSLGVGGNTIYF
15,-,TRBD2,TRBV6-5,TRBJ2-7,TGTGCCAGCAGCCCCATGGCGGGAGATCCCTACGAGCAGTACTTC,CASSPMAGDPYEQYF
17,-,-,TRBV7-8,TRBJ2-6,TGTGCCAGCAGCCAGGATCCCCAGCGCTCTGGGGCCAACGTCCTGACTTTC,CASSQDPQRSGANVLTF
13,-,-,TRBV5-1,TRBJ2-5,TGCGCCAGCAGCTTGGAGTTGCGGTTTGACCAGTACTTC,CASSLELRFDQYF
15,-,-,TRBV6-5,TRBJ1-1,TGTTCTTCCGGTGGGGCTCGGGAATTGAACACTGAAGCTTTCTTT,CSSGGARELNTEAFF
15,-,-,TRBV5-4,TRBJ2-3,TGTGCCAGCAGCCCAGGCCAGCCTAGCACAGATACGCAGTATTTT,CASSPGQPSTDTQYF
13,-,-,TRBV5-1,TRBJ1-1,TGCGCCAGCAGCTTGGGACGGGACTCTGAAGCTTTCTTT,CASSLGRDSEAFF
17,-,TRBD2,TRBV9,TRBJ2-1,TGTGCCAGCAGCGTAATGGTGGGGACTAGTTCCGGAAATGAGCAGTTCTTC,CASSVMVGTSSGNEQFF
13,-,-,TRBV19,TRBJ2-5,TGTGCCAGTAAGAGGCAGGGGCAAGAGACCCAGTACTTC,CASKRQGQETQYF
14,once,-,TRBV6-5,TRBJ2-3,TGTGCCAGCGGAACCCACTGGGACACAGATACGCAGTATTTT,CASGTHWDTDTQYF
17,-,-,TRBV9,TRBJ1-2,TGTGCCAGCAGCGTAGGGGACGGGGGCCGCTACGACTATGGCTACACCTTC,CASSVGDGGRYDYGYTF
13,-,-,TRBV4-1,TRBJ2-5,TGCGCCAGCAGCCAAGGGGTGACAGAGACCCAGTACTTC,CASSQGVTETQYF
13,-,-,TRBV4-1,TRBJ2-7,TGCGCCAGCAGCCAACTTGACCGTTTCGGGCAGTACTTC,CASSQLDRFGQYF
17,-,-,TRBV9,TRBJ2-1,TGTGCCAGCAGCGTAGTCCCCGGGGCCCGGGTCCACGATGAGCAGTTCTTC,CASSVVPGARVHDEQFF
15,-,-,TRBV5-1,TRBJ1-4,TGCGCCAGCAGGGTACAGACAGCCACCGATGAAAAACTGTTTTTT,CASRVQTATDEKLFF
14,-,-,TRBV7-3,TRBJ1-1,TGTGCCAGCAGCCGCGGGGGAGTTGGTACTGAAGCTTTCTTT,CASSRGGVGTEAFF
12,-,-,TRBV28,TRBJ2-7,TGTGCCAGCAGTTTGGCGGCATACGAGCAGTACTTC,CASSLAAYEQYF
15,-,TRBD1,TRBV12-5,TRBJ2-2,TGTGCTAGTGCCCCGGGACAGGTTTCCACCGGGGAGCTGTTTTTT,CASAPGQVSTGELFF
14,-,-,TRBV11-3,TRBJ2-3,TGTGCCAGCAGTCGGGACCGAAGCACAGATACGCAGTATTTT,CASSRDRSTDTQYF
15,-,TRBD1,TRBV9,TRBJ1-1,TGTGCCAGCAGCAGGCGGGACAGGGCACACACTGAAGCTTTCTTT,CASSRRDRAHTEAFF
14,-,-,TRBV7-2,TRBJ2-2,TGTGCCAGCAGCTTGGGTTCAGGCACCGGGGAGCTGTTTTTT,CASSLGSGTGELFF
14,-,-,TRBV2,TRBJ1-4,TGTGCCAGCAATCGGGAGATCACTAATGAAAAACTGTTTTTT,CASNREITNEKLFF
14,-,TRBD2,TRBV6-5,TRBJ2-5,TGTGCCAGCAGTTACTCTAAAATCGGGACTAGCCTACACTTC,CASSYSKIGTSLHF
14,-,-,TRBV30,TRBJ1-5,TGTGCCTGGAGTGTAGGTAGGGGGACACAGCCCCAGCATTTT,CAWSVGRGTQPQHF
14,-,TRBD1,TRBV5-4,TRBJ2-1,TGTGCCAGCAGCCCTGGACAGGCCCGGTATGAGCAGTTCTTC,CASSPGQARYEQFF
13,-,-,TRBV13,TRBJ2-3,TGTGCCAGCAGCTTTGATAGCACAGATACGCAGTATTTT,CASSFDSTDTQYF
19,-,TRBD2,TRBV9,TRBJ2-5,TGTGCCAGCAGCACTTCCCTACTAGCGGGAGGGCCATACCAAGAGACCCAGTACTTC,CASSTSLLAGGPYQETQYF
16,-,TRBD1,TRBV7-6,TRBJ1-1,TGTGCCAGCAGCTCGTCCCGGGACAGGGGGAGTACTGAAGCTTTCTTT,CASSSSRDRGSTEAFF
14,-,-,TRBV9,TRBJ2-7,TGTGCCAGCAGCCTCAGGTTGGGGTCCTACGAGCAGTACTTC,CASSLRLGSYEQYF
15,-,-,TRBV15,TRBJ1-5,TGTGCCACCAGCAGTACACGGACACAAAATCAGCCCCAGCATTTT,CATSSTRTQNQPQHF
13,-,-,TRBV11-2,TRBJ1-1,TGTGCCAGCAGCTTAGCCACAGGAACTGAAGCTTTCTTT,CASSLATGTEAFF
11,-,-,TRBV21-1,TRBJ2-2,TGTGCCAGCTCCGGCACCGGGGAGCTGTTTTTT,CASSGTGELFF
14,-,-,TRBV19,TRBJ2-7,TGTGCCAGTAGTATCGCCCCACCAACCTACGAGCAGTACTTC,CASSIAPPTYEQYF